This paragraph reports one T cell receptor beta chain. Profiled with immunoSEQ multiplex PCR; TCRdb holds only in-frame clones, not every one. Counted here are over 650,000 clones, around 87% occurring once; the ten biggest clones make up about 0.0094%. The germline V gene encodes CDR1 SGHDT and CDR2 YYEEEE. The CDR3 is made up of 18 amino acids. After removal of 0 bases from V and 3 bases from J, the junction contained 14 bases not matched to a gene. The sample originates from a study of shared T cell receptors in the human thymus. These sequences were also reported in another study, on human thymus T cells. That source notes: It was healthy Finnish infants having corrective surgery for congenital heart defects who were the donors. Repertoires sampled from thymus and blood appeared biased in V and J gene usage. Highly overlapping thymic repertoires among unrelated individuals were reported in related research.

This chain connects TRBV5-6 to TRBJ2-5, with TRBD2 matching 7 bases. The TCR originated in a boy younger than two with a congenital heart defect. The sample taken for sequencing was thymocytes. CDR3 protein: CASSLGWEGWGTEETQYF. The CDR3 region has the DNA TGTGCCAGCAGCTTGGGATGGGAGGGTTGGGGGACGGAAGAGACCCAGTACTTC.